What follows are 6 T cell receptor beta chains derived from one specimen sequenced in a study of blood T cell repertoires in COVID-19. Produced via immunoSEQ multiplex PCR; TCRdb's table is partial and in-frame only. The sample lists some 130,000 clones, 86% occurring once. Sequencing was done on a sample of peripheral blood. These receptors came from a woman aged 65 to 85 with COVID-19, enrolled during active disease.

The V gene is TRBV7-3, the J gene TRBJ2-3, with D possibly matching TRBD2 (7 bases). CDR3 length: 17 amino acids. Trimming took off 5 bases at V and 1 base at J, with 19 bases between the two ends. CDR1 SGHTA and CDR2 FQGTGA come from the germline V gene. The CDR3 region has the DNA TGTGCCAGCAGCACCTGGGGGCGGGGGCCGCGCACAGATACGCAGTATTTT. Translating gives CASSTWGRGPRTDTQYF.

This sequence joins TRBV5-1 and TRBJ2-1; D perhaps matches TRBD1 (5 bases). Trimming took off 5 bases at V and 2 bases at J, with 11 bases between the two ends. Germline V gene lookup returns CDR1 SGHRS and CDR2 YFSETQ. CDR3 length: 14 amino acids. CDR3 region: CASSPQETYNEQFF. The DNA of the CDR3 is TGCGCCAGCAGTCCACAGGAGACCTACAATGAGCAGTTCTTC.

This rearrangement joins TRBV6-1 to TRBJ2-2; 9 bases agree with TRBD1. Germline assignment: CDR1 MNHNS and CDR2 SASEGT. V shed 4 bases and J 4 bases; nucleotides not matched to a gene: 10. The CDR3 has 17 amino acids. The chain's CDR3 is CASSVRPGQGSTGELFF. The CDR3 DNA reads TGTGCCAGCAGTGTTAGACCCGGACAGGGGAGCACCGGGGAGCTGTTTTTT.

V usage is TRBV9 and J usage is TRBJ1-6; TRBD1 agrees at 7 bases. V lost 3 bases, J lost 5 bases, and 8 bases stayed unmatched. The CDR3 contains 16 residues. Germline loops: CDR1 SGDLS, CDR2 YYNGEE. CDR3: CASSGTQGLNNSPLHF. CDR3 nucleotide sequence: TGTGCCAGCAGCGGGACACAGGGGCTCAATAATTCACCCCTCCACTTT. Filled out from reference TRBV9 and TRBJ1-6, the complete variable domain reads DSGVTQTPKHLITATGQRVTLRCSPRSGDLSVYWYQQSLDQGLQFLIQYYNGEERAKGNILERFSAQQFPDLHSELNLSSLELGDSALYFCASSGTQGLNNSPLHFGNGTRLTVT.

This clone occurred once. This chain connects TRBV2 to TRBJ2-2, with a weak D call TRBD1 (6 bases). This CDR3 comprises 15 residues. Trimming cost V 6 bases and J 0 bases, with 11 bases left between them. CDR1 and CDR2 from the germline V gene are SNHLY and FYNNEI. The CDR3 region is CASRGTGSNTGELFF. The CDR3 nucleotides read TGTGCCAGCAGGGGAACAGGGTCGAACACCGGGGAGCTGTTTTTT.

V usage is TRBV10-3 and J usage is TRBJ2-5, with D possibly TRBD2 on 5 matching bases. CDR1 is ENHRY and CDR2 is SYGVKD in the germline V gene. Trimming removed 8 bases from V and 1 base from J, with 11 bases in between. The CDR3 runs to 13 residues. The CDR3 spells CAIGTAGQETQYF. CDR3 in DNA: TGTGCCATCGGTACCGCGGGCCAAGAGACCCAGTACTTC.